This TCR beta chain was identified during a study of shared clonotypes between healthy human individuals. Study-wide results and limits: Clonotypes shared by all four sorted-subset donors had higher generation probabilities than non-shared clonotypes. Among several donors, 4.5% to 5.5% of naive CD4 clonotypes were found in common.

For this clone: Its antigen is unknown.

Data came from immunoSEQ multiplex PCR; TCRdb stores just in-frame clones and leaves some out. The sample has about 2.3 million clones; 85% to 95% are singletons. Germline V lookup: CDR1 MNHNS, CDR2 SASEGT. The CDR3 covers 14 residues. Trimming cost V 3 bases and J 4 bases, with 12 bases left between them. The sequence was collected from a young man in good health. Some clones in this sample may be carry-over from other donors' samples. V is TRBV6-1 and J is TRBJ1-1, with D hard to call. Sequenced sample: naive CD4+ T cells from PBMCs. As for subset: CD45RA+ positively selected. The CDR3 loop is CASSELGGSTEAFF. The DNA of the CDR3 is TGTGCCAGCAGTGAGCTAGGCGGGAGCACTGAAGCTTTCTTT.